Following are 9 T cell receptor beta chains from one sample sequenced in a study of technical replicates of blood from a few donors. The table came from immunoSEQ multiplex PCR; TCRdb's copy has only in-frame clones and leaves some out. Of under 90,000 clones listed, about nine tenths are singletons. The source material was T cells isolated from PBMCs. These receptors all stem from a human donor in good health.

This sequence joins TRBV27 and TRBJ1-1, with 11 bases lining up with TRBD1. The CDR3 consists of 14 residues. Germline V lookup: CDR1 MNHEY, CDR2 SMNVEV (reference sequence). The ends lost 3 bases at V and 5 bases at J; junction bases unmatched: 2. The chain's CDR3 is CASSFGQGATEAFF. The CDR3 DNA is TGTGCCAGCAGTTTCGGACAGGGGGCGACTGAAGCTTTCTTT.

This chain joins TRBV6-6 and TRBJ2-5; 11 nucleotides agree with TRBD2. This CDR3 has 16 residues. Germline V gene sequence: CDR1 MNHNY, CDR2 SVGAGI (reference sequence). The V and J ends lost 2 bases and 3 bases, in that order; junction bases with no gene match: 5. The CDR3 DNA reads TGTGCCAGCAGTTACAATTTAGCGGGGGGGGAAGAGACCCAGTACTTC. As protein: CASSYNLAGGEETQYF.

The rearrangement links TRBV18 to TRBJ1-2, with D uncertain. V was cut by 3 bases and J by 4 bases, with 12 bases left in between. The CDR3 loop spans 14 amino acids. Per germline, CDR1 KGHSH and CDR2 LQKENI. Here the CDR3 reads CASSPENIPYGYTF. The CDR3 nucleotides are TGTGCCAGCTCACCGGAGAACATCCCCTATGGCTACACCTTC.

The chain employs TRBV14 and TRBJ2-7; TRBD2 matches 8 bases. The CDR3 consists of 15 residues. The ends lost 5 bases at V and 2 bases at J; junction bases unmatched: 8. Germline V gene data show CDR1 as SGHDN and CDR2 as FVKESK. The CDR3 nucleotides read TGTGCCAGCAGCGCCGGGACTAGGAAACCCTACGAGCAGTACTTC. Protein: CASSAGTRKPYEQYF.

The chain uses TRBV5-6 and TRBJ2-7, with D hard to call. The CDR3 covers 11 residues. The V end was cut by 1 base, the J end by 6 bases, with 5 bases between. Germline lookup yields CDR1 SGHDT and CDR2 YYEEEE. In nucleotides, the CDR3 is TGTGCCAGCAGCTTGCACGGCGAGCAGTACTTC. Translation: CASSLHGEQYF. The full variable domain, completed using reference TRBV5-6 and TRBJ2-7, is DAGVTQSPTHLIKTRGQQVTLRCSPKSGHDTVSWYQQALGQGPQFIFQYYEEEERQRGNFPDRFSGHQFPNYSSELNVNALLLGDSALYLCASSLHGEQYFGPGTRLTVT.

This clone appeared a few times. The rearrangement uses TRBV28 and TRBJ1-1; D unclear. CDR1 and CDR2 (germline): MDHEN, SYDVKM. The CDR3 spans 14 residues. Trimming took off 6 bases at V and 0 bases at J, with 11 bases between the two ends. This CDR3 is CASSFASMNTEAFF. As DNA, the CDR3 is TGTGCCAGCAGCTTTGCAAGCATGAACACTGAAGCTTTCTTT. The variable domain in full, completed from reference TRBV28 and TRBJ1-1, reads DVKVTQSSRYLVKRTGEKVFLECVQDMDHENMFWYRQDPGLGLRLIYFSYDVKMKEKGDIPEGYSVSREKKERFSLILESASTNQTSMYLCASSFASMNTEAFFGQGTRLTVV.

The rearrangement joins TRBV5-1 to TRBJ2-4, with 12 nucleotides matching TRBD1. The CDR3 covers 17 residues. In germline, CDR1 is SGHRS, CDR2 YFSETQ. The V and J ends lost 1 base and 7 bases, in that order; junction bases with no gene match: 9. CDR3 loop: CASSLKGTGGLLNIQYF. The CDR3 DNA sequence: TGCGCCAGCAGCTTGAAAGGGACAGGGGGCCTGCTGAACATTCAGTACTTC.

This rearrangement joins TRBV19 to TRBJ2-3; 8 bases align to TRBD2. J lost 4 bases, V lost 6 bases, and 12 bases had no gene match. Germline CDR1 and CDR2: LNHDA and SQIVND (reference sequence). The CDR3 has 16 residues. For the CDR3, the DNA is TGTGCCAGTAGCACCTTACCGGGACTAGTTTCAGATACGCAGTATTTT. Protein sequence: CASSTLPGLVSDTQYF.

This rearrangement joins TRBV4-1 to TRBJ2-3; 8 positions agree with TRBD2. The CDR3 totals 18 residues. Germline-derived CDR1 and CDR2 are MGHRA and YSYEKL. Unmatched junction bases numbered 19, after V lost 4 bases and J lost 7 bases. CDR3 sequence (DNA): TGCGCCAGCAGCCTTCAACTTTCCGGGACTAGTTTATCCCATACGCAGTATTTT. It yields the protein CASSLQLSGTSLSHTQYF.